Sequencing of this T cell receptor (beta chain) was carried out in a study of T cells in women clearing cervical HPV infection. Study information: No precancer developed; the control's incident HPV16 infection cleared within 12 months.

MY09/MY11 PCR detected cervical HPV DNA; dot-blot assigned genotypes. The assay was immunoSEQ multiplex PCR, and TCRdb's table has in-frame clones only and misses some. The listing records tens of thousands of clones. Of note for this clone: The read ends 3 residues before the CDR3 terminus; that terminus is restored from the germline J gene.

Germline CDR1 SGHDN, CDR2 FVKESK. V lost 3 bases and J lost 0, with 11 bases in between. This CDR3 has 15 residues. Sequenced material: blood buffy coat. The receptor was isolated from a woman between 18 and 75 years old with a cervical HPV16 infection that either progressed to CIN3+ or cleared (not recorded which). The V and J genes are TRBV14 and TRBJ1-1, with a tentative D call TRBD1 (5 bases). CDR3 region: CASSQGGWMNTEAFF. The sequenced part of the CDR3 DNA is TGTGCCAGCAGCCAGGGGGGGTGGATGAACACTGAA.